This T cell receptor (beta chain) was recorded in a study of T cell responses to AZD1222 COVID-19 vaccine. Clones were read by immunoSEQ multiplex PCR, and TCRdb kept only the in-frame ones, dropping some. The table lists some 130,000 clones, approximately 84% of them singletons. Whole-study results and caveats: Nearly half of unique spike-specific TCRs reportedly avoided B.1.351 and B.1.1.7 mutated regions.

As to this clone: No antigen is known for it.

V was shortened by 6 bases and J by 4 bases, with 9 bases between the two germline ends. The CDR3 totals 12 residues. The germline V gene has CDR1 ENHRY and CDR2 SYGVKD. The V call is TRBV10-3, the J call TRBJ1-2; D call uncertain. Sequencing was performed on peripheral blood, taken on day 0 of AZD1222 vaccination. This TCR came from an adult in good health. The CDR3 here is CAIRADIYGYTF. As DNA, the CDR3 is TGTGCCATCAGGGCAGATATCTATGGCTACACCTTC.